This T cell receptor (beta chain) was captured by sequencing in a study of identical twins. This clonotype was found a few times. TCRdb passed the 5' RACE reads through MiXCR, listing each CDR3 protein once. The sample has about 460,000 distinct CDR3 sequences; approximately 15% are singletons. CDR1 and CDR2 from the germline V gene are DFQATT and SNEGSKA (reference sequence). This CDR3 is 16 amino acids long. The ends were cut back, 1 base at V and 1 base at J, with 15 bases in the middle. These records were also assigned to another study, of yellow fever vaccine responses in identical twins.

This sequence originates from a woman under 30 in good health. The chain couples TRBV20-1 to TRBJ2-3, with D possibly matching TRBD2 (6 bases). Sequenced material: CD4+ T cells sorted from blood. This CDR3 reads CSARALDYWGTDTQYF. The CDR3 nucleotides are TGCAGTGCTAGAGCCCTGGACTACTGGGGCACAGATACGCAGTATTTT.